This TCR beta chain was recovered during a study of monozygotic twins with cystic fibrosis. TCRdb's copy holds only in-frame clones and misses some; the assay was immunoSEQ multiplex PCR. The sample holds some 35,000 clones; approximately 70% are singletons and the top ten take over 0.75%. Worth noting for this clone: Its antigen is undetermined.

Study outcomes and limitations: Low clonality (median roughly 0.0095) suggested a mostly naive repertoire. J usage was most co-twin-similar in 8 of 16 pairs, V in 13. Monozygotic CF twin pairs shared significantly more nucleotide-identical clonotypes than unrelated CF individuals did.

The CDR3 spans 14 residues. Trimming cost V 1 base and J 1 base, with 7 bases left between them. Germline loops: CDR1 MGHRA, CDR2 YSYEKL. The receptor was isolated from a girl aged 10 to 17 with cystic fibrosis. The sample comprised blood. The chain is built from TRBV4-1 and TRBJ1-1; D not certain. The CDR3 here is CASSQAAQNTEAFF. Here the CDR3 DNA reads TGCGCCAGCAGCCAAGCGGCTCAGAACACTGAAGCTTTCTTT.